This entry concerns a single T cell receptor (beta chain). Its antigen is unidentified. This CDR3 is built from 15 residues. Germline V lookup: CDR1 SEHNR, CDR2 FQNEAQ (reference sequence). With 1 base clipped from V and 6 bases from J, the junction kept 5 bases outside the gene matches. The entry originates in a study of T cell repertoires in cytomegalovirus infection. Study at large: The public TCR beta signatures pointed to both CMV infection and matching HLA type.

TCRdb itself ran the reads through MiXCR, one entry per CDR3 protein. The sample has approximately 310,000 distinct CDR3 sequences; 20% to 25% are singletons. The gene calls are TRBV7-9 and TRBJ2-1, with 8 bases aligning to TRBD1. The sequenced sample was cultured PBMCs, obtained from culture after CMV antigen stimulation. The TCR comes from a human donor in good health (CMV status not recorded). Some clones in this sample may be carry-over from other donors' samples. The CDR3 bases are TGTGCCAGCAGCTTAGGAGGGGGACAGGCCAATGAGCAGTTCTTC. Encoded protein: CASSLGGGQANEQFF.